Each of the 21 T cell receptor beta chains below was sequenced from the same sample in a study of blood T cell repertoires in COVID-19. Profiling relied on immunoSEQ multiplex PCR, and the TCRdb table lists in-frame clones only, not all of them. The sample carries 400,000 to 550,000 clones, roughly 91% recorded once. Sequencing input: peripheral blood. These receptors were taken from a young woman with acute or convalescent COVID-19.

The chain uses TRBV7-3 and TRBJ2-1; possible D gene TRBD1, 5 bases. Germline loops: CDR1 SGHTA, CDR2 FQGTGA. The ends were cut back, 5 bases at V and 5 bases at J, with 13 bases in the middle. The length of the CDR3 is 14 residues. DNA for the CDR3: TGTGCCAGCAGCCCCAGGGAAAAACACAATGAGCAGTTCTTC. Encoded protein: CASSPREKHNEQFF. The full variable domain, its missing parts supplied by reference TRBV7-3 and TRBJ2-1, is GAGVSQTPSNKVTEKGKYVELRCDPISGHTALYWYRQSLGQGPEFLIYFQGTGAADDSGLPNDRFFAVRPEGSVSTLKIQRTERGDSAVYLCASSPREKHNEQFFGPGTRLTVL.

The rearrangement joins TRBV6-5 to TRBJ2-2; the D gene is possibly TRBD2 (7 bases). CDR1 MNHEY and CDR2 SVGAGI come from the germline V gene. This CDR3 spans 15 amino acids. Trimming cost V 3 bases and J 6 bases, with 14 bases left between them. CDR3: CASSYRGGVAGELFF. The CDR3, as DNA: TGTGCCAGCAGTTATAGGGGGGGCGTTGCCGGGGAGCTGTTTTTT.

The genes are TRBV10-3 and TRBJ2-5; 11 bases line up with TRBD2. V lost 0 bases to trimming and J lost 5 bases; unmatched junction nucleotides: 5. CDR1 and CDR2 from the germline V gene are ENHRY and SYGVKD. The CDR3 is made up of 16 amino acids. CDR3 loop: CAISESVAGGHETQYF. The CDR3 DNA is TGTGCCATCAGTGAGTCGGTAGCGGGGGGGCACGAGACCCAGTACTTC.

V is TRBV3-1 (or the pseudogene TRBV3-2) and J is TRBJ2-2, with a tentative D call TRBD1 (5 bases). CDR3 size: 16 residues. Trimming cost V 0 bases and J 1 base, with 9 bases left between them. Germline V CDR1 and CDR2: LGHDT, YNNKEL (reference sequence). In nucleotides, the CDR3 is TGTGCCAGCAGCCAAGAATTAGACAGGAACACCGGGGAGCTGTTTTTT. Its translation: CASSQELDRNTGELFF.

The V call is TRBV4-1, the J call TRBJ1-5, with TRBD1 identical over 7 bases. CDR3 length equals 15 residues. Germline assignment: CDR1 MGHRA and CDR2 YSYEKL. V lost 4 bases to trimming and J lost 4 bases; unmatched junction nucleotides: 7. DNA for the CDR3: TGCGCCAGCAGCCCTCGGGACAGATTAAATCAGCCCCAGCATTTT. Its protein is CASSPRDRLNQPQHF.

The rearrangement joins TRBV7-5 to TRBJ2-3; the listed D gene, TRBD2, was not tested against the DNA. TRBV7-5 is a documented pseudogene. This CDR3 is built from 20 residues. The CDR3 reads CARSSRYNIRLNNRTDTQYF. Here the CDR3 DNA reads TGTGCCAGAAGCTCACGCTACAACATAAGACTGAATAACCGCACAGATACGCAGTATTTT.

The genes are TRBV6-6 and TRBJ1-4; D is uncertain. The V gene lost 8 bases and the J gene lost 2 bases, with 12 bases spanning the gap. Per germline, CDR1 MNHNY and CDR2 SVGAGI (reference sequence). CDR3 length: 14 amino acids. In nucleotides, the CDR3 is TGTGCCAGCGGGCACGGGAGTACTAATGAAAAACTGTTTTTT. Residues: CASGHGSTNEKLFF.

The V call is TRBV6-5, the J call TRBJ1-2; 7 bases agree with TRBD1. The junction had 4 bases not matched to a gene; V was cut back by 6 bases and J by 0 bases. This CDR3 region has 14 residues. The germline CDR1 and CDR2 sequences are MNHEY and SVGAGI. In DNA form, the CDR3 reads TGTGCCAGCAGACGGGACAGCGCTAACTATGGCTACACCTTC. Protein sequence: CASRRDSANYGYTF.

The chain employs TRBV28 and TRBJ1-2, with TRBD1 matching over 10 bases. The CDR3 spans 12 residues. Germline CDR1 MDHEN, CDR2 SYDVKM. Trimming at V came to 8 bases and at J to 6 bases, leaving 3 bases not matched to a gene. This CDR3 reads CASLDRGDGYTF. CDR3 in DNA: TGTGCCAGCCTGGACAGGGGGGATGGCTACACCTTC.

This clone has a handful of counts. This CDR3 is CASSEGGAVNTEAFF. The CDR3, as DNA: TGTGCCAGCAGTGAAGGGGGCGCGGTGAACACTGAAGCTTTCTTT. The V call is TRBV2, the J call TRBJ1-1, with a tentative D call TRBD1 (5 bases). The CDR3 extends over 15 amino acids. The germline CDR1 and CDR2 sequences are SNHLY and FYNNEI. V lost 1 base to trimming and J lost 0 bases, with 9 bases between them.

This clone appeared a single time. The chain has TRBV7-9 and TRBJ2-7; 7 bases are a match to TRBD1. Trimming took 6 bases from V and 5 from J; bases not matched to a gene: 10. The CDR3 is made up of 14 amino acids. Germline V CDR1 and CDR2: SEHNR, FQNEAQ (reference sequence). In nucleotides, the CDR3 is TGTGCCAGCAGTCCTACAGGGGTCACCCACGAGCAGTACTTC. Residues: CASSPTGVTHEQYF.

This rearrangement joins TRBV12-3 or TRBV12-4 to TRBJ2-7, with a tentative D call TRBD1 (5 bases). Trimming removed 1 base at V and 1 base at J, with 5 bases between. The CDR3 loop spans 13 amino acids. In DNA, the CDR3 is TGTGCCAGCAGTTTAGACAGGTCCTACGAGCAGTACTTC. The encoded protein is CASSLDRSYEQYF.

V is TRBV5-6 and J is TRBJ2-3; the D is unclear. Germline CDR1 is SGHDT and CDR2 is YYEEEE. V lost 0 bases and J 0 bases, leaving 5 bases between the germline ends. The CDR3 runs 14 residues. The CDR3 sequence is CASSLVGSTDTQYF. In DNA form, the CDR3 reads TGTGCCAGCAGCTTGGTTGGCAGCACAGATACGCAGTATTTT.

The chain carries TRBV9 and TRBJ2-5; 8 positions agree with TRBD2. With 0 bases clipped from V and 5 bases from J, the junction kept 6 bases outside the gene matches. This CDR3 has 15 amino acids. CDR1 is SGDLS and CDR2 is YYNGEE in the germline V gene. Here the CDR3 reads CASSVDGGAGETQYF. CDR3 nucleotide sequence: TGTGCCAGCAGCGTAGACGGGGGGGCCGGTGAGACCCAGTACTTC. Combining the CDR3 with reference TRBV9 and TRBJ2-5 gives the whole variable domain DSGVTQTPKHLITATGQRVTLRCSPRSGDLSVYWYQQSLDQGLQFLIQYYNGEERAKGNILERFSAQQFPDLHSELNLSSLELGDSALYFCASSVDGGAGETQYFGPGTRLLVL.

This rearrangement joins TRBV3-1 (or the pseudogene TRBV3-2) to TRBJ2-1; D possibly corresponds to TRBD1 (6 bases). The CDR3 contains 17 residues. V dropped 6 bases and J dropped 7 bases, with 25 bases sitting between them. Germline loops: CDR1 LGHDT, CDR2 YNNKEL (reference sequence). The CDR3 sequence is CASSQELPGHIGNEQFF. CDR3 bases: TGTGCCAGCAGTCAGGAACTACCGGGACATATAGGGAATGAGCAGTTCTTC.

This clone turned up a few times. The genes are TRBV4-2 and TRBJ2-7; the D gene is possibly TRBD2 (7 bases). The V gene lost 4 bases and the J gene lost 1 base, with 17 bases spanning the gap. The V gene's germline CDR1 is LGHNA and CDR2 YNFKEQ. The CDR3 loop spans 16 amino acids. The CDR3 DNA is TGTGCCAGCAGCCGGGGCCCCGGGGGGCAATCCTACGAGCAGTACTTC. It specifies CASSRGPGGQSYEQYF.

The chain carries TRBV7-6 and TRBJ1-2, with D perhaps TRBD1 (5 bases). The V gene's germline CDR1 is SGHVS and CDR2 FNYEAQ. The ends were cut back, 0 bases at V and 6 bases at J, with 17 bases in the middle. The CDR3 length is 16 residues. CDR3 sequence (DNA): TGTGCCAGCAGCTTAGCAGCGGGACCCTCACTAGATGGCTACACCTTC. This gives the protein CASSLAAGPSLDGYTF. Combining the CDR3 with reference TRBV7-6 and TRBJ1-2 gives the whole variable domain GAGVSQSPRYKVTKRGQDVALRCDPISGHVSLYWYRQALGQGPEFLTYFNYEAQQDKSGLPNDRFSAERPEGSISTLTIQRTEQRDSAMYRCASSLAAGPSLDGYTFGSGTRLTVV.

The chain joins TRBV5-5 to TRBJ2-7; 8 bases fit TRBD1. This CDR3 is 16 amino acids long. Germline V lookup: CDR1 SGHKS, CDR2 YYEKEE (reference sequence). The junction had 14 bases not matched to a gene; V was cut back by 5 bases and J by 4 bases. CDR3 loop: CASRSGPGQAIYEQYF. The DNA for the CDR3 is TGTGCCAGCAGATCGGGTCCGGGACAGGCGATTTACGAGCAGTACTTC. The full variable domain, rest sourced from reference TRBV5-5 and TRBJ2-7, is DAGVTQSPTHLIKTRGQQVTLRCSPISGHKSVSWYQQVLGQGPQFIFQYYEKEERGRGNFPDRFSARQFPNYSSELNVNALLLGDSALYLCASRSGPGQAIYEQYFGPGTRLTVT.

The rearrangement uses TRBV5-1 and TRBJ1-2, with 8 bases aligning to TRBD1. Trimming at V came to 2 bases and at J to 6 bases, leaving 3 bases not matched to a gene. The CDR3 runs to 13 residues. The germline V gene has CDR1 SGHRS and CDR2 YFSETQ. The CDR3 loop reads CASSFGRGHGYTF. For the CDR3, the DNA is TGCGCCAGCAGCTTTGGCAGGGGGCATGGCTACACCTTC.

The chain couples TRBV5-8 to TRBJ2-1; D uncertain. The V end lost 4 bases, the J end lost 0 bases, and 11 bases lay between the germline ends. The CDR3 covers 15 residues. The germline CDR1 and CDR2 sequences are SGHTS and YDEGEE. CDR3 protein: CASSAPRRSYNEQFF. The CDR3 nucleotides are TGTGCCAGCAGCGCCCCCAGGCGCTCCTACAATGAGCAGTTCTTC.

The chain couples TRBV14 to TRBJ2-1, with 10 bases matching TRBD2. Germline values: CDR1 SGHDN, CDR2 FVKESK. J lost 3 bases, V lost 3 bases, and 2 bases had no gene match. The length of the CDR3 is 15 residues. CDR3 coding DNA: TGTGCCAGCAGCCACACTAGCGGGGTCTACAATGAGCAGTTCTTC. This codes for CASSHTSGVYNEQFF.